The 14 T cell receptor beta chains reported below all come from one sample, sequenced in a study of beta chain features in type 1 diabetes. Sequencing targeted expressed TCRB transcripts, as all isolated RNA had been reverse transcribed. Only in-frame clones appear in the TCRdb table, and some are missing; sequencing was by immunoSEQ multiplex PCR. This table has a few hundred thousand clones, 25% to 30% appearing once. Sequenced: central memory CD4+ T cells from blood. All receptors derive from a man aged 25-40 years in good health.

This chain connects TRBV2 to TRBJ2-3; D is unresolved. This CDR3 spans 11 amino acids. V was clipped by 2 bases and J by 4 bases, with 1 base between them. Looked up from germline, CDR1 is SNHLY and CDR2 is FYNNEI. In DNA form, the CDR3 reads TGTGCCAGCAGTGAACCAGATACGCAGTATTTT. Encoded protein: CASSEPDTQYF.

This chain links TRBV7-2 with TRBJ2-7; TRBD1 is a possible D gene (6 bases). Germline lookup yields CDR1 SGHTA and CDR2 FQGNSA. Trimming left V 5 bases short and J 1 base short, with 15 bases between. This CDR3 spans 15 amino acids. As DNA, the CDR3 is TGTGCCAGCAGCGAACAGGGCATGGGGTCCTACGAGCAGTACTTC. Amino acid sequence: CASSEQGMGSYEQYF.

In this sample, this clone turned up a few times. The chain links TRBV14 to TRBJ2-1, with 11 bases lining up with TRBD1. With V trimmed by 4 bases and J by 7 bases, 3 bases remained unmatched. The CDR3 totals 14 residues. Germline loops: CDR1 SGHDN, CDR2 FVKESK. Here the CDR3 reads CASSPGQGGNEQFF. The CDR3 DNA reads TGTGCCAGCAGCCCGGGACAGGGGGGGAATGAGCAGTTCTTC. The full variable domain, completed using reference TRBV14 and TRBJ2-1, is EAGVTQFPSHSVIEKGQTVTLRCDPISGHDNLYWYRRVMGKEIKFLLHFVKESKQDESGMPNNRFLAERTGGTYSTLKVQPAELEDSGVYFCASSPGQGGNEQFFGPGTRLTVL.

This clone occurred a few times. The CDR3 DNA follows: TGTGCCTGGACTCTAAAACAGGGGGCCTCTGGAAACACCATATATTTT. Its protein product is CAWTLKQGASGNTIYF. This chain joins TRBV30 and TRBJ1-3; 9 positions agree with TRBD1. Germline assignment: CDR1 GTSNPN and CDR2 SVGIG (reference sequence). This CDR3 has 16 residues. With V trimmed by 4 bases and J by 0 bases, 7 bases remained unmatched.

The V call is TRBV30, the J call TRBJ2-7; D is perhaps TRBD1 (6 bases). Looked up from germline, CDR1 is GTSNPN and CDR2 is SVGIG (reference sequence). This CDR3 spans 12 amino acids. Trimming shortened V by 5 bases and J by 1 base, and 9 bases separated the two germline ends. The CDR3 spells CAWADRSYEQYF. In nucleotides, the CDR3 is TGTGCCTGGGCCGACAGGTCCTACGAGCAGTACTTC. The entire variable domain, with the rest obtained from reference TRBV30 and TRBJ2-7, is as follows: SQTIHQWPATLVQPVGSPLSLECTVEGTSNPNLYWYRQAAGRGLQLLFYSVGIGQISSEVPQNLSASRPQDRQFILSSKKLLLSDSGFYLCAWADRSYEQYFGPGTRLTVT.

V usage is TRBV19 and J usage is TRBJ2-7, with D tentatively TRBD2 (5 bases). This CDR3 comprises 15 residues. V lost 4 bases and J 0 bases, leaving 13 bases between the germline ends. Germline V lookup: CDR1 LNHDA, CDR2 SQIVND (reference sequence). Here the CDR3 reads CASSTSGVLSYEQYF. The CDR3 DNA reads TGTGCCAGTAGTACCTCCGGGGTTCTCTCCTACGAGCAGTACTTC.

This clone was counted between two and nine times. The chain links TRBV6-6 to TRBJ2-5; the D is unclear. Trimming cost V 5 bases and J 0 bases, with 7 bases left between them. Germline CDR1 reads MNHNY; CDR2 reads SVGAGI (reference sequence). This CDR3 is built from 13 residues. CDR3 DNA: TGTGCCAGCAGTGCTACACACCAAGAGACCCAGTACTTC. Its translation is CASSATHQETQYF.

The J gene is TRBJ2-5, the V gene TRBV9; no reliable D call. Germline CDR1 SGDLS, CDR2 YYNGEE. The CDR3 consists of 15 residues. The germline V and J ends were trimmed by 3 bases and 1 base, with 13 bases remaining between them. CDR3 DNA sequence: TGTGCCAGCAGCGGTTCATCCACCCTCCAAGAGACCCAGTACTTC. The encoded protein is CASSGSSTLQETQYF.

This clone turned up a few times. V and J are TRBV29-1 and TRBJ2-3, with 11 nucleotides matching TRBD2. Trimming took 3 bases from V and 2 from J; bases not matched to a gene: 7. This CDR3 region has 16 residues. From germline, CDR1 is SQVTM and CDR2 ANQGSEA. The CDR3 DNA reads TGCAGCGTTGATCCGACTAGCGGGGACGCCACAGATACGCAGTATTTT. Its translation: CSVDPTSGDATDTQYF.

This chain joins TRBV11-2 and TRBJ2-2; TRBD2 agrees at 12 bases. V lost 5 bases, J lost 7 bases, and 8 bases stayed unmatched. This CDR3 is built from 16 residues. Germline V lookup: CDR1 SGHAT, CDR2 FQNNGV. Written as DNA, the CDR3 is TGTGCCAGCAGCCCACTAGCGGGAGGAAAGATCGGGGAGCTGTTTTTT. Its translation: CASSPLAGGKIGELFF.

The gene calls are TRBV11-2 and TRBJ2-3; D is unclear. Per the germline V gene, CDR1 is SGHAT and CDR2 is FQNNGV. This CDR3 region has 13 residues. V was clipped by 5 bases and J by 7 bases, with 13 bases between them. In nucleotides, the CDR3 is TGTGCCAGCAGCAAGAATTCCCCTAATACGCAGTATTTT. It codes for CASSKNSPNTQYF. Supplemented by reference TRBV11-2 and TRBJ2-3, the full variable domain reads EAGVAQSPRYKIIEKRQSVAFWCNPISGHATLYWYQQILGQGPKLLIQFQNNGVVDDSQLPKDRFSAERLKGVDSTLKIQPAKLEDSAVYLCASSKNSPNTQYFGPGTRLTVL.

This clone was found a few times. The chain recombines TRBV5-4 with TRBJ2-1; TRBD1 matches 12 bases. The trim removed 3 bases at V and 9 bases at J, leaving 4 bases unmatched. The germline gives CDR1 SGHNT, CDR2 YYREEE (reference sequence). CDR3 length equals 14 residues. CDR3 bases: TGTGCCAGCAGCTGGGACAGGGGGCAAGGTGAGCAGTTCTTC. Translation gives CASSWDRGQGEQFF.

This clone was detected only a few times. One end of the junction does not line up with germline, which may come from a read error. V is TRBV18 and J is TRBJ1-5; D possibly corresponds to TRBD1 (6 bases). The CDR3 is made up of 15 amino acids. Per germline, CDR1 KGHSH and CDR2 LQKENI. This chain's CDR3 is CASSPQGHGNQPQHF. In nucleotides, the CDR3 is TGTGCCAGCTCTCCACAGGGTCATGGCAATCAGCCCCAGCATTTT.

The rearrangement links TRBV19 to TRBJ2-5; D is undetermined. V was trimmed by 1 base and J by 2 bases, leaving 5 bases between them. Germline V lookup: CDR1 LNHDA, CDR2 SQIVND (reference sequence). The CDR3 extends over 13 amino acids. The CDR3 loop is CASSIGHQETQYF. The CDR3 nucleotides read TGTGCCAGTAGTATAGGACATCAAGAGACCCAGTACTTC.